The 8 T cell receptor beta chains listed next were all sequenced from one sample in a study of shared clonotypes between healthy human individuals. The method was immunoSEQ multiplex PCR; TCRdb's version includes in-frame clones alone and lacks a portion of them. The repertoire includes approximately 1,500,000 clones, 95% to 99% of them detected once, and around 0.47% sits in the top ten. The sequencing input was naive CD4+ T cells sorted from blood. Subset here: CD45RA+ positively selected. The receptors derive from a man under 40 in good health.

The rearrangement joins TRBV28 to TRBJ2-5, with 9 bases matching TRBD1. This CDR3 is 14 amino acids long. From germline, CDR1 is MDHEN and CDR2 SYDVKM. V shed 10 bases, J shed 4 bases, and the junction held 10 bases outside the gene matches. For the CDR3, the DNA is TGTGCCACACAGGGGGCCAGTCGGGGAGAGACCCAGTACTTC. Its protein is CATQGASRGETQYF.

CDR3 DNA: TGTGCCAGCAGCTTAGATGCGAGAGAGCAGTTCTTC. Translating gives CASSLDAREQFF. The chain employs TRBV7-2 and TRBJ2-1; D ambiguous. Germline V CDR1 and CDR2: SGHTA, FQGNSA. Trimming stripped 1 base from V and 10 bases from J, with 8 bases between. The length of the CDR3 is 12 residues.

The genes are TRBV28 and TRBJ2-7; no reliable D call. Trimming removed 4 bases at V and 2 bases at J, with 12 bases between. The CDR3 loop spans 14 amino acids. CDR1 is MDHEN and CDR2 is SYDVKM in the germline V gene. CDR3: CASSSIGPPYEQYF. In DNA, the CDR3 is TGTGCCAGCAGTTCAATCGGACCTCCCTACGAGCAGTACTTC.

The gene calls are TRBV28 and TRBJ2-3; TRBD2 agrees at 8 bases. The germline V gene has CDR1 MDHEN and CDR2 SYDVKM. V shed 9 bases and J 2 bases; nucleotides not matched to a gene: 7. This CDR3 contains 14 residues. This chain's CDR3 is CASLVAGSTDTQYF. DNA of the CDR3: TGTGCCAGTTTGGTAGCGGGATCCACAGATACGCAGTATTTT.

This rearrangement joins TRBV7-2 to TRBJ2-6; 10 bases align to TRBD1. The germline gives CDR1 SGHTA, CDR2 FQGNSA. The CDR3 runs to 20 residues. J lost 0 bases, V lost 0 bases, and 8 bases had no gene match. CDR3 bases: TGTGCCAGCAGCTTAGCGGACAGGGGGTCAACCCTCTCTGGGGCCAACGTCCTGACTTTC. It is translated as CASSLADRGSTLSGANVLTF.

The chain joins TRBV18 to TRBJ2-7; 7 bases match TRBD1. The CDR3 has 15 residues. Germline CDR1 is KGHSH and CDR2 is LQKENI. The V gene end was trimmed by 4 bases and the J gene end by 0 bases; junction bases not matched to a gene: 6. Here the CDR3 DNA reads TGTGCCAGCTCACTGGGGACAGCCCGCTCCTACGAGCAGTACTTC. Its protein is CASSLGTARSYEQYF.

CDR3 region: CASSELVAGGTFYEQYF. As DNA, the CDR3 is TGTGCCAGCAGTGAGTTAGTAGCGGGAGGTACATTCTACGAGCAGTACTTC. The chain recombines TRBV6-1 with TRBJ2-7; 10 bases line up with TRBD2. Germline CDR1 MNHNS, CDR2 SASEGT. Germline trimming cut 3 bases from V and 3 bases from J; bases unmatched to any gene: 11. The CDR3 sequence is 17 residues long.

The rearrangement uses TRBV20-1 and TRBJ2-3; D is undetermined. This CDR3 region has 11 residues. Trimming stripped 6 bases from V and 6 bases from J, with 10 bases between. Germline V lookup: CDR1 DFQATT, CDR2 SNEGSKA (reference sequence). The CDR3 sequence is CSAKQVDTQYF. The CDR3 DNA follows: TGCAGTGCCAAGCAGGTTGATACGCAGTATTTT.